This entry features one TCR beta chain sequence. What it binds is not known. Other DNA sequences of this sample code for an identical CDR3. The data stem from a study of shared clonotypes between healthy human individuals. The CDR3 is 13 residues long. Unmatched junction bases numbered 6, after V lost 3 bases and J lost 5 bases. Germline CDR1 GTSNPN, CDR2 SVGIG (reference sequence). An even split of each subset's genomic DNA across several immunoSEQ plates was performed. Sequencing was performed with immunoSEQ multiplex PCR; in TCRdb, only in-frame clones are kept and a portion is missing. This sample has roughly 1 million clones, with roughly 75% found just once. Study results and limitations: Naive CD4 clonotype sharing across several donors was around 5%. Estimated clonotype richness was generally higher in naive than memory subsets.

Sequences were obtained from memory CD4+ T cells sorted from blood. Specified subset: CD45RA-negative fraction. The chain carries TRBV30 and TRBJ2-5; TRBD1 matches 7 bases. The clonotype comes from a man between 18 and 35 years old in good health. This CDR3 reads CAWSRQGAETQYF. As DNA, the CDR3 is TGTGCCTGGAGCCGACAGGGCGCTGAGACCCAGTACTTC.